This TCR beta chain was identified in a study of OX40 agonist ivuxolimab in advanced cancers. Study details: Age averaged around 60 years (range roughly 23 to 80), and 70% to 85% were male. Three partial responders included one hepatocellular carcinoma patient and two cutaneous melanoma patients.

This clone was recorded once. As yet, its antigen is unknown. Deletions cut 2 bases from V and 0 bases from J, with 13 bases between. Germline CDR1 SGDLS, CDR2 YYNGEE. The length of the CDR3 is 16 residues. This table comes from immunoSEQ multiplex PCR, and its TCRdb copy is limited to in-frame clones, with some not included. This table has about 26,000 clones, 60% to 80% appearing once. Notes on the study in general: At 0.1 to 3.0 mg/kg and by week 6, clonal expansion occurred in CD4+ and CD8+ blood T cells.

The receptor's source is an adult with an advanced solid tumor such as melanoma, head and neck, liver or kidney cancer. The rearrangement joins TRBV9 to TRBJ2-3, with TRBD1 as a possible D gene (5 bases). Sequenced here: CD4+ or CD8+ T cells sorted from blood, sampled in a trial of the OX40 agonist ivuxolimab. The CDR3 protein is CASSVRTQTSTDTQYF. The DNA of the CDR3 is TGTGCCAGCAGCGTTCGGACACAGACTAGCACAGATACGCAGTATTTT.